This is a list of T cell receptor beta chains from one sample in a study of PD-1 blockade in classical Hodgkin lymphoma. The data were produced by immunoSEQ multiplex PCR, yet TCRdb's version contains in-frame clones alone and is incomplete. The repertoire has roughly 13,000 clones, around 84% of them found once; the top ten carry around 24%. The sequences come from peripheral blood mononuclear cells (PBMCs), collected at baseline. These receptors all stem from a human donor with classical Hodgkin lymphoma. The CDR3 runs from the conserved cysteine through the conserved F or W. Each record gives: clone size, V gene, J gene, D gene, CDR3 protein, CDR3 DNA. D genes are given only for firm matches. The listing skips clone size in some rows; elsewhere it reads once, few, many or a size class.

abundance: once
v_gene: TRBV5-1
j_gene: TRBJ1-2
d_gene: .
CDR3aa: CASSPGSLDAGGYTF
CDR3nt: TGCGCCAGCAGCCCAGGGAGCCTGGACGCGGGCGGCTACACCTTC

abundance: .
v_gene: TRBV11-3
j_gene: TRBJ2-1
d_gene: .
CDR3aa: CASSLAGGSEQFF
CDR3nt: TGTGCCAGCAGCTTAGCAGGAGGTAGTGAGCAGTTCTTC

abundance: few
v_gene: TRBV7-9
j_gene: TRBJ1-1
d_gene: .
CDR3aa: CASSPDGPEAFF
CDR3nt: TGTGCCAGCAGCCCCGATGGCCCTGAAGCTTTCTTT

abundance: once
v_gene: TRBV6-6
j_gene: TRBJ2-5
d_gene: .
CDR3aa: CASRMDGLETQYF
CDR3nt: TGTGCCAGCAGAATGGACGGCCTGGAGACCCAGTACTTC

abundance: .
v_gene: TRBV19
j_gene: TRBJ1-6
d_gene: .
CDR3aa: CASKTRENSPLHF
CDR3nt: TGTGCCAGTAAAACAAGGGAGAATTCACCCCTCCACTTT

abundance: .
v_gene: TRBV9
j_gene: TRBJ2-2
d_gene: TRBD2
CDR3aa: CASSYRTSEAQNTGELFF
CDR3nt: TGTGCCAGCAGCTACCGGACTAGCGAGGCCCAGAACACCGGGGAGCTGTTTTTT

abundance: .
v_gene: TRBV6-1
j_gene: TRBJ2-3
d_gene: .
CDR3aa: CASSERPPVPATDTQYF
CDR3nt: TGTGCCAGCAGTGAACGGCCCCCGGTACCCGCCACAGATACGCAGTATTTT

abundance: .
v_gene: TRBV5-5
j_gene: TRBJ1-5
d_gene: .
CDR3aa: CASSWTLGVSNQPQHF
CDR3nt: TGTGCCAGCAGCTGGACCCTGGGGGTTAGCAATCAGCCCCAGCATTTT

abundance: .
v_gene: TRBV28
j_gene: TRBJ2-7
d_gene: .
CDR3aa: CASSSVTYEQYF
CDR3nt: TGTGCCAGCAGTTCCGTTACCTACGAGCAGTACTTC

abundance: .
v_gene: TRBV6-6
j_gene: TRBJ2-1
d_gene: .
CDR3aa: CASKSRVGRGNEQFF
CDR3nt: TGTGCCAGCAAAAGTCGGGTGGGCAGGGGAAATGAGCAGTTCTTC

abundance: .
v_gene: TRBV5-5
j_gene: TRBJ2-1
d_gene: .
CDR3aa: CASSWAVAYNEQFF
CDR3nt: TGTGCCAGCAGCTGGGCCGTTGCCTACAATGAGCAGTTCTTC

abundance: once
v_gene: TRBV5-4
j_gene: TRBJ2-3
d_gene: TRBD2
CDR3aa: CASSPRLAGAGIDTQYF
CDR3nt: TGTGCCAGCAGCCCCCGACTAGCGGGGGCCGGGATAGATACGCAGTATTTT

abundance: few
v_gene: TRBV4-3
j_gene: TRBJ1-6
d_gene: .
CDR3aa: CASSRGPMGSGAYNSPLHF
CDR3nt: TGCGCCAGCAGCCGGGGACCCATGGGTAGTGGTGCCTATAATTCACCCCTCCACTTT

abundance: once
v_gene: TRBV7-6
j_gene: TRBJ2-1
d_gene: .
CDR3aa: CASSLDPGLDNEQFF
CDR3nt: TGTGCCAGCAGCTTAGACCCTGGACTCGACAATGAGCAGTTCTTC

abundance: .
v_gene: TRBV5-1
j_gene: TRBJ1-6
d_gene: TRBD1
CDR3aa: CASSLRTGSNSPLHF
CDR3nt: TGCGCCAGCAGCTTGCGGACAGGTTCAAATTCACCCCTCCACTTT

abundance: .
v_gene: TRBV15
j_gene: TRBJ2-1
d_gene: TRBD2
CDR3aa: CATSRGRAGFYNEQFF
CDR3nt: TGTGCCACCAGCAGGGGTCGAGCGGGGTTCTACAATGAGCAGTTCTTC

abundance: .
v_gene: TRBV4-2
j_gene: TRBJ2-2
d_gene: .
CDR3aa: CASSPGRNTGELFF
CDR3nt: TGTGCCAGCAGCCCAGGGAGAAACACCGGGGAGCTGTTTTTT

abundance: .
v_gene: TRBV6-4
j_gene: TRBJ2-3
d_gene: TRBD1
CDR3aa: CARNRDRGTDTQYF
CDR3nt: TGTGCCAGGAACCGGGACAGGGGCACAGATACGCAGTATTTT

abundance: .
v_gene: TRBV18
j_gene: TRBJ2-3
d_gene: TRBD1
CDR3aa: CASSLTGGPDTQYF
CDR3nt: TGTGCCAGCTCACTTACAGGGGGCCCCGATACGCAGTATTTT

abundance: .
v_gene: TRBV4-3
j_gene: TRBJ1-4
d_gene: .
CDR3aa: CASSQDWGSNEKLFF
CDR3nt: TGCGCCAGCAGCCAAGACTGGGGGTCCAATGAAAAACTGTTTTTT

abundance: .
v_gene: TRBV4-1
j_gene: TRBJ1-2
d_gene: .
CDR3aa: CASSQDSRGTPLEGYTF
CDR3nt: TGCGCCAGCAGCCAAGATTCGAGGGGGACTCCCCTTGAGGGCTACACCTTC

abundance: .
v_gene: TRBV28
j_gene: TRBJ1-2
d_gene: TRBD1
CDR3aa: CASSLTRTGLYGYTF
CDR3nt: TGTGCCAGCAGTCTCACTCGGACAGGGCTTTATGGCTACACCTTC

abundance: few
v_gene: TRBV5-6
j_gene: TRBJ2-7
d_gene: .
CDR3aa: CASSWTGPSEEQYF
CDR3nt: TGTGCCAGCAGCTGGACGGGGCCGAGCGAGGAGCAGTACTTC

abundance: .
v_gene: TRBV4-3
j_gene: TRBJ2-3
d_gene: TRBD2
CDR3aa: CASSQSGGISSTDTQYF
CDR3nt: TGCGCCAGCAGCCAATCGGGGGGGATATCTAGCACAGATACGCAGTATTTT

abundance: .
v_gene: TRBV7-9
j_gene: TRBJ1-1
d_gene: .
CDR3aa: CASSPPFREGTEAFF
CDR3nt: TGTGCAAGCAGCCCGCCCTTCAGGGAAGGTACTGAAGCTTTCTTT

abundance: once
v_gene: TRBV5-4
j_gene: TRBJ1-3
d_gene: .
CDR3aa: CASSFGSSSPSGNTIYF
CDR3nt: TGTGCCAGCAGCTTTGGCTCTTCCTCCCCCAGTGGAAACACCATATATTTT

abundance: .
v_gene: TRBV7-8
j_gene: TRBJ2-3
d_gene: .
CDR3aa: CASSLKGPSTDTQYF
CDR3nt: TGTGCCAGCAGCTTAAAGGGGCCTAGCACAGATACGCAGTATTTT

abundance: .
v_gene: TRBV27
j_gene: TRBJ1-1
d_gene: .
CDR3aa: CASSWSGLVAEAFF
CDR3nt: TGTGCCAGCAGTTGGAGTGGTCTTGTGGCTGAAGCTTTCTTT

abundance: .
v_gene: TRBV7-9
j_gene: TRBJ1-5
d_gene: TRBD1
CDR3aa: CASSPYDRGSNQPQHF
CDR3nt: TGTGCCAGCAGCCCGTACGACAGGGGTAGCAATCAGCCCCAGCATTTT

abundance: once
v_gene: TRBV6-1
j_gene: TRBJ1-5
d_gene: .
CDR3aa: CASSEGVGQPQHF
CDR3nt: TGTGCCAGCAGTGAGGGGGTAGGCCAGCCCCAGCATTTT

abundance: .
v_gene: TRBV28
j_gene: TRBJ2-1
d_gene: .
CDR3aa: CASQLRAEQLF
CDR3nt: TGTGCCAGTCAGCTCCGGGCCGAGCAGCTCTTC